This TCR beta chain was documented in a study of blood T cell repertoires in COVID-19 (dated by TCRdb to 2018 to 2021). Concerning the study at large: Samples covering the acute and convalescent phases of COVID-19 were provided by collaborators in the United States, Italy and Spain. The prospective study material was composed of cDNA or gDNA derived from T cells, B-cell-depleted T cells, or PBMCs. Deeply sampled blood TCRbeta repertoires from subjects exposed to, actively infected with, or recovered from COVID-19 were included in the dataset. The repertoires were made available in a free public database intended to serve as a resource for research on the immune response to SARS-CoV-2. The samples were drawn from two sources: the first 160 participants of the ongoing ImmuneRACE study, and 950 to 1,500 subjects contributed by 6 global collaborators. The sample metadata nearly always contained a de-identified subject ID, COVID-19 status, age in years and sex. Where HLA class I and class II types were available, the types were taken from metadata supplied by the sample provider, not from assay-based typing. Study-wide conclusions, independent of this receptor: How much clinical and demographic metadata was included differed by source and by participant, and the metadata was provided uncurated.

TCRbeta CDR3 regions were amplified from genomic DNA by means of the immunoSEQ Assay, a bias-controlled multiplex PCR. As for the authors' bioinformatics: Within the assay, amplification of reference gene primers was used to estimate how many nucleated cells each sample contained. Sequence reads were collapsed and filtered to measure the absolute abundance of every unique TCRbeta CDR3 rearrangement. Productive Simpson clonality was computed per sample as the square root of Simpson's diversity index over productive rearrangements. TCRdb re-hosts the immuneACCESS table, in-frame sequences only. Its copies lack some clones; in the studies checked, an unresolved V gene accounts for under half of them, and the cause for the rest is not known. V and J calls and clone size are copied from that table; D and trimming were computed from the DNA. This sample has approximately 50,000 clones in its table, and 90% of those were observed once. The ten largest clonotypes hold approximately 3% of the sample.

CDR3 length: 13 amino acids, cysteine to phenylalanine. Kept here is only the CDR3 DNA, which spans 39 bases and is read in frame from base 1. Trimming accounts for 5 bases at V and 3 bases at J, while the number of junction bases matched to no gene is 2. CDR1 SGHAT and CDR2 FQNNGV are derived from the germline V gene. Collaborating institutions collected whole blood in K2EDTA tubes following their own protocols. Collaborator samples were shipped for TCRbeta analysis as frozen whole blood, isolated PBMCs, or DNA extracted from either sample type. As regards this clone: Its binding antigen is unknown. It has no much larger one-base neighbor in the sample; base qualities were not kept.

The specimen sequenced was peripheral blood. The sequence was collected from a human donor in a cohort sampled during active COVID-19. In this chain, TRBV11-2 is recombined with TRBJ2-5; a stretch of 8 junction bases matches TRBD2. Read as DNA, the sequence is TGTGCCAGCAGCCCCGGGGGGGAAGAGACCCAGTACTTC. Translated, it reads CASSPGGEETQYF.